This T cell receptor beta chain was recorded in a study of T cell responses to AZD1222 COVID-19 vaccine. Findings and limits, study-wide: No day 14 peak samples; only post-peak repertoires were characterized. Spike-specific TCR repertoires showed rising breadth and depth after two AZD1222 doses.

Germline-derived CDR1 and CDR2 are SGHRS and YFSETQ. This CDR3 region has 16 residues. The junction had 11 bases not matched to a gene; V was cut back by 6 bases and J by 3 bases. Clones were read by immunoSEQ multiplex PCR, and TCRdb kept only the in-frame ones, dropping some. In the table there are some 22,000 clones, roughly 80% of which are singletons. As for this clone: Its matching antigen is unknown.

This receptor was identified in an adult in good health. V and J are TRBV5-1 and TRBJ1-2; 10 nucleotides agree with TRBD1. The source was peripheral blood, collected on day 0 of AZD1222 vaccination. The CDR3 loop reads CASTRDRGVGYYGYTF. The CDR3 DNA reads TGCGCCAGCACCCGGGACAGGGGCGTAGGGTACTATGGCTACACCTTC. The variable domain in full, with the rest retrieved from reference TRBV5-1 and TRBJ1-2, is KAGVTQTPRYLIKTRGQQVTLSCSPISGHRSVSWYQQTPGQGLQFLFEYFSETQRNKGNFPGRFSGRQFSNSRSEMNVSTLELGDSALYLCASTRDRGVGYYGYTFGSGTRLTVV.